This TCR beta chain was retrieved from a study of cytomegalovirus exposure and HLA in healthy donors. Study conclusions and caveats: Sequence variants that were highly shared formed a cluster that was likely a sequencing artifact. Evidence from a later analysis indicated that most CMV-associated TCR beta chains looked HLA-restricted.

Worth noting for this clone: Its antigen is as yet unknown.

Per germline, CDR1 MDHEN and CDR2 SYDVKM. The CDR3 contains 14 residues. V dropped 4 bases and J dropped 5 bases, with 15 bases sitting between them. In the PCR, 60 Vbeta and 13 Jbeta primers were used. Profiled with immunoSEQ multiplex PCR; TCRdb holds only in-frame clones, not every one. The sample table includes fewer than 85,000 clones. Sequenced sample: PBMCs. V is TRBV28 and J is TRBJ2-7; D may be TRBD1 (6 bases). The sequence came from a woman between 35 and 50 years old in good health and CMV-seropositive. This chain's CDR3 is CASSSNRVRDEQYF. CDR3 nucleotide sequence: TGTGCCAGCAGTTCGAACAGGGTCCGGGACGAGCAGTACTTC.